The sample holds one count of the clone carrying this TCR beta chain. Its cognate antigen is unknown. The entry originates in a study of lymphopenia after photon versus proton radiotherapy. Broader study findings: After the lymphocyte nadir, photon-treated repertoires showed oligoclonal expansion, especially of CD8+ Temra cells. Survival link was tested only in deceased patients; proton benefit remains a possibility. A bigger post-nadir fall in TCR diversity correlated inversely with survival time in deceased patients.

Generated by immunoSEQ multiplex PCR, the TCRdb table keeps only in-frame clones and is missing some. The table shows about 25,000 clones, with 80% to 85% occurring only once. This CDR3 contains 16 residues. J lost 5 bases, V lost 0 bases, and 4 bases had no gene match. Looked up from germline, CDR1 is SGHTA and CDR2 is FQGNSA. The sequencing used peripheral blood, collected from a patient treated with photon-based radiotherapy. The V gene is TRBV7-2, the J gene TRBJ2-3; 11 nucleotides align to TRBD2. The sequence was collected from a woman in her forties or fifties with pancreatic cancer. The CDR3 is CASSLASGREEDTQYF. CDR3 coding DNA: TGTGCCAGCAGCTTAGCTAGCGGGAGGGAAGAAGATACGCAGTATTTT.